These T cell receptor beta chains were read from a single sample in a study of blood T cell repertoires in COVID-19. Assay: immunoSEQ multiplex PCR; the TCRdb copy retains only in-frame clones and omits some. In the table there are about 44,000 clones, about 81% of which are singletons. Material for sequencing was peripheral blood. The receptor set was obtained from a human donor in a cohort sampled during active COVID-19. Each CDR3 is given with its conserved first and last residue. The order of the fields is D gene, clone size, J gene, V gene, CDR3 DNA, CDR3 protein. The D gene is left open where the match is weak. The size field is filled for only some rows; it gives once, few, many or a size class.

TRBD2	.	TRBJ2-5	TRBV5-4	TGTGCCAGCAGCCCGAGGGGACTAGCGGGGGCCCAAGAGACCCAGTACTTC	CASSPRGLAGAQETQYF
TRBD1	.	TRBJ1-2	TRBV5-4	TGTGCCAGCAGCTTAGACCCGGGACAGGGGGCTCTTGGCTACACCTTC	CASSLDPGQGALGYTF
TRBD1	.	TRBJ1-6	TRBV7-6	TGTGCCAGCAGCTGGGGACAGGGCCTGTATAATTCACCCCTCCACTTT	CASSWGQGLYNSPLHF
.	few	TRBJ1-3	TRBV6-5	TGTGCCAGCAGTTACACCGCAGACAACCGAAACACCATATATTTT	CASSYTADNRNTIYF
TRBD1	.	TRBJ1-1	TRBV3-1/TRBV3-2	TGTGCCAGCAGCCAAACATTCTCAGGGGGCAGGAACACTGAAGCTTTCTTT	CASSQTFSGGRNTEAFF
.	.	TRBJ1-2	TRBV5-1	TGCGCCAGCGCCGGACTCGGGATATCGAATGGCTACACCTTC	CASAGLGISNGYTF
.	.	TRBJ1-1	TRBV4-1	TGCGCCAGCAGCCAAGATCGCCAGGGATGGGGTGAAGCTTTCTTT	CASSQDRQGWGEAFF
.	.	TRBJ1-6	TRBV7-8	TGTGCCAGCAGCTTCCTAAACTTGGATAATTCACCCCTCCACTTT	CASSFLNLDNSPLHF
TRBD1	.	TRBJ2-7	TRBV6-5	TGTGCCAGCAGTAAGTACTCCGGGACAGGGGGCGAGCAGTACTTC	CASSKYSGTGGEQYF
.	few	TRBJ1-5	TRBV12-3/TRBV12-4	TGTGCCAGCAGTTTAAGGGAGGGTCAGCCCCAGCATTTT	CASSLREGQPQHF
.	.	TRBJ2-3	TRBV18	TGTGCCAGCTCAACCCGGGGCAGGGGCGCAGATACGCAGTATTTT	CASSTRGRGADTQYF
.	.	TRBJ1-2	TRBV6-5	TGTGCCAGCAGCGAGGGAGCGGGAGGACCATATGGCTACACCTTC	CASSEGAGGPYGYTF
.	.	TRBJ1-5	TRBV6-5	TGTGCCAGCAGCCTAGGGAGGCATCAGCCCCAGCATTTT	CASSLGRHQPQHF
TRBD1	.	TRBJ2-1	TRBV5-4	TGTGCCAGCAGTTTCAGGGGGTCGGGATACAATGAGCAGTTCTTC	CASSFRGSGYNEQFF
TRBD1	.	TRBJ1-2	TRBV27	TGTGCCAGCAGTTTCGGACAGGGGAGCTATGGCTACACCTTC	CASSFGQGSYGYTF
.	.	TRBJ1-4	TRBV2	TGTGCCAGCAGTGGACAGGTGTCAAATGAAAAACTGTTTTTT	CASSGQVSNEKLFF
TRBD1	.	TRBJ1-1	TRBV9	TGTGCCAGCAGCGTAGATGGGACAGGGGAGACTGAAGCTTTCTTT	CASSVDGTGETEAFF
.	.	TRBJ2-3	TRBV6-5	TGTGCCAGCAGCACGGACAAATCAGATACGCAGTATTTT	CASSTDKSDTQYF
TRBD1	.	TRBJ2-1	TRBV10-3	TGTGCCATCAGCAGACCGGGACAGGGCTACAATGAGCAGTTCTTC	CAISRPGQGYNEQFF
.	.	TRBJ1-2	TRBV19	TGTGCCAGTAGGACGGGGACTGGGACGCGGGGCTACACCTTC	CASRTGTGTRGYTF
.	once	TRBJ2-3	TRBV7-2	TGTGCCAGCAGCTTAGCGCGGAGACTAACAGATACGCAGTATTTT	CASSLARRLTDTQYF
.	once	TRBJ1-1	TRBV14	TGTGCCAGCAGCCACCGAACGTCAACAGGGAACACTGAAGCTTTCTTT	CASSHRTSTGNTEAFF
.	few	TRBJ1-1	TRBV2	TGTGCCAGCAGTGACCCCCGAGGGTCGGGGAACACTGAAGCTTTCTTT	CASSDPRGSGNTEAFF
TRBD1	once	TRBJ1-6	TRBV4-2	TGTGCCAGCAGCCAAGCTCCGACAGGGGACCCCGATTCACCCCTCCACTTT	CASSQAPTGDPDSPLHF
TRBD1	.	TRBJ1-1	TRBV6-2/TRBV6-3	TGTGCCAGCAGTAACCCGGGACAGGGGGCACCTGAAGCTTTCTTT	CASSNPGQGAPEAFF
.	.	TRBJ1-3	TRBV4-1	TGCGCCAGCAGCCTGGACACGCACCCTGGAAACACCATATATTTT	CASSLDTHPGNTIYF
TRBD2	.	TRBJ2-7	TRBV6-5	TGTGCCAGCCGGACTAGCGGGGGCAACTCCTACGAGCAGTACTTC	CASRTSGGNSYEQYF
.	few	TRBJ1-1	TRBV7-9	TGTGCCAGCAGCTTAGCGGAGGGTCACCCTGAAGCTTTCTTT	CASSLAEGHPEAFF
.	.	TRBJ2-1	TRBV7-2	TGTGCCAGCAGCAGATCAGGGCGGGGTGAGCAGTTCTTC	CASSRSGRGEQFF
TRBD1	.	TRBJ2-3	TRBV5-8	TGTGCCAGCAGCTTGGGGACAGGGAGTCCCCGCACAGATACGCAGTATTTT	CASSLGTGSPRTDTQYF
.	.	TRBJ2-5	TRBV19	TGTGCCAGTACATCTACCGCCCAAGAGACCCAGTACTTC	CASTSTAQETQYF
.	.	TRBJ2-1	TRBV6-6	TGTGCCAGCAGTTGGTCAGGGGGGTACAATGAGCAGTTCTTC	CASSWSGGYNEQFF
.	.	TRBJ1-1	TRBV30	TGTGCCTGGAGTCGGTACACTGAAGCTTTCTTT	CAWSRYTEAFF
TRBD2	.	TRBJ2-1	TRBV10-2	TGCGCCAGCAGTGAGTCGACGCGGCGGGGGGGCACTGAGCAGTTCTTC	CASSESTRRGGTEQFF
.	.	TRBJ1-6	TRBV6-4	TGTGCCAGCAGGACTTCGGAGGGTTCACCCCTCCACTTT	CASRTSEGSPLHF
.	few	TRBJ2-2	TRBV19	TGTGCCAGGATAGGACAGCACACCGGGGAGCTGTTTTTT	CARIGQHTGELFF
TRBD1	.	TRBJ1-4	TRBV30	TGTGCCTGGAGTTTGGGGACAGGGGTCGAAAAACTGTTTTTT	CAWSLGTGVEKLFF
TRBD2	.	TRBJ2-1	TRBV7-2	TGTGCCAGCAGCTCCAAGGGACTAGCGGGCTTCTCCTACAATGAGCAGTTCTTC	CASSSKGLAGFSYNEQFF
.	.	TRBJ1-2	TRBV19	TGTGCCAGTAGTATGGGACCGGGGGACTATGGCTACACCTTC	CASSMGPGDYGYTF
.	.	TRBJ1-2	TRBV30	TGTGCCTGCACGAGACAGGTATTTAACTATGGCTACACCTTC	CACTRQVFNYGYTF
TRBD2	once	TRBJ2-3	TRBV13	TGTGCCAGCAGCTTAGGACTAGCGGGACTCACAGATACGCAGTATTTT	CASSLGLAGLTDTQYF
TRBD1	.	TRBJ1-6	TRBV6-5	TGTGCCAGCAGTTGGACAGGAATTAATTCACCCCTCCACTTT	CASSWTGINSPLHF
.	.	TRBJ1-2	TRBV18	TGTGCCAGCTCACCCAAGGACACCTATGGCTACACCTTC	CASSPKDTYGYTF
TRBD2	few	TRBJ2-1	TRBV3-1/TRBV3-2	TGTGCCAGCAGCCCGGACAGTTCGGGACTAGCGGGGGACTCCCCCTACAATGAGCAGTTCTTC	CASSPDSSGLAGDSPYNEQFF
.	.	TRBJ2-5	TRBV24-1	TGTGCCACCAGTGATCGACAGAACCAAGAGACCCAGTACTTC	CATSDRQNQETQYF
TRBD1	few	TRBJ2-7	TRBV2	TGTGCCAGCAGTGAGTGGCCAGACAGGGGTGTCGACGAGCAGTACTTC	CASSEWPDRGVDEQYF
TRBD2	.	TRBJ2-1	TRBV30	TGTGCCTGGAGTCGCAGCGGGAAATACAATGAGCAGTTCTTC	CAWSRSGKYNEQFF